This entry describes one T cell receptor (beta chain). Antigen specificity is unknown. Primers for the PCR totalled 60 Vbeta and 13 Jbeta. Sequencing used immunoSEQ multiplex PCR; TCRdb keeps in-frame clones, though not all of them. This table holds some 170,000 clones, about 72% found once. These data originate in a study of cytomegalovirus exposure and HLA in healthy donors. Germline loops: CDR1 MNHEY, CDR2 SVGAGI. The V gene lost 2 bases and the J gene lost 1 base, with 11 bases spanning the gap. The CDR3 is 15 amino acids. Study conclusions and caveats: For most TCR sequences rarity was the rule, although some public TCRs occurred in many donors.

The sequencing sample was made of PBMCs. This chain connects TRBV6-5 to TRBJ1-1; D remains unclear. The receptor's source is a human donor in good health. For the CDR3, the DNA is TGTGCCAGCAGTTACGGCGGACGGGGGAACACTGAAGCTTTCTTT. Its translation: CASSYGGRGNTEAFF.